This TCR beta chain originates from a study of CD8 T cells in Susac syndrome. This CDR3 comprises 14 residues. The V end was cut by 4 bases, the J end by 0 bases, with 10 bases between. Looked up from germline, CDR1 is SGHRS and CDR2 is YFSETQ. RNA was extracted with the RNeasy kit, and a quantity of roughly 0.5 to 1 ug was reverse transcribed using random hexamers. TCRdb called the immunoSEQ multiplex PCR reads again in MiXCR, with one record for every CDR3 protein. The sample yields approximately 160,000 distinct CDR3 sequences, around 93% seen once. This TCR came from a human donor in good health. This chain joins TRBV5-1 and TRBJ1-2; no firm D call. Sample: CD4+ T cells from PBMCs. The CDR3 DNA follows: TGCGCCAGCAGCCCACAGCCGACTAACTATGGCTACACCTTC. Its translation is CASSPQPTNYGYTF.